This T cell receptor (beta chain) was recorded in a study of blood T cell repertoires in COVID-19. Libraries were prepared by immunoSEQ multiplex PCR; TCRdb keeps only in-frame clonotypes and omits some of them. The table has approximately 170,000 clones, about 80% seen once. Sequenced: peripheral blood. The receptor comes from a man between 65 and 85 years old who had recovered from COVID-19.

CDR3 residues: CASSPKSGKLAKNIQYF. In nucleotides, the CDR3 is TGTGCCAGCAGCCCCAAATCAGGGAAGCTAGCCAAAAACATTCAGTACTTC. The chain combines TRBV7-9 with TRBJ2-4; the D gene is possibly TRBD1 (5 bases). Germline loops: CDR1 SEHNR, CDR2 FQNEAQ (reference sequence). CDR3 length: 17 residues. V was trimmed by 5 bases and J by 0 bases, leaving 17 bases between them.